This entry features one TCR beta chain sequence. The entry originates in a study of T cells in Graves' hyperthyroidism and ophthalmopathy. Regions amplified from RNA transcripts were the TCR beta CDR3 regions. The TCR CDR3 was amplified in a first-round RT-PCR using the HTBI primer set. TCRdb analysed the multiplex PCR reads with MiXCR anew, one entry per CDR3 protein. The data show hundreds of thousands of distinct CDR3 sequences, roughly 14% seen once. Trimming stripped 7 bases from V and 4 bases from J, with 31 bases between. From germline, CDR1 is SGHAT and CDR2 FQNNGV. The CDR3 totals 19 residues.

Sequencing input: blood. The rearrangement links TRBV11-2 to TRBJ1-2; D is possibly TRBD1 (5 bases). This receptor was taken from a woman aged 18-30 years with Graves' hyperthyroidism. CDR3 sequence: CASTKGPNLRGAFSYGYTF. CDR3 DNA sequence: TGTGCCAGCACCAAGGGGCCGAATTTAAGAGGGGCCTTTAGCTATGGCTACACCTTC.